Presented here are 17 T cell receptor beta chains from one specimen sequenced in a study of blood T cell repertoires in COVID-19. Assay: immunoSEQ multiplex PCR; the TCRdb copy retains only in-frame clones and omits some. The table lists fewer than 300,000 clones, more than 70% of them singletons, with approximately 2.3% in the top ten. The sequenced sample was peripheral blood. These receptors came from a woman aged 45 to 65 with acute or convalescent COVID-19.

J is TRBJ1-6 and V is TRBV5-5, with TRBD1 as a possible D gene (6 bases). V was pared by 4 bases and J by 3 bases, with 11 bases between. In germline, CDR1 is SGHKS, CDR2 YYEKEE (reference sequence). The CDR3 runs 15 residues. CDR3 amino acids: CASSERDIYNSPLHF. In DNA form, the CDR3 reads TGTGCCAGCAGCGAGCGGGACATCTATAATTCACCCCTCCACTTT.

The chain is built from TRBV9 and TRBJ2-3, with 7 bases matching TRBD2. V lost 4 bases, J lost 6 bases, and 11 bases stayed unmatched. This CDR3 region has 15 residues. The germline CDR1 and CDR2 sequences are SGDLS and YYNGEE. The CDR3 DNA follows: TGTGCCAGCAGCCCTCGACTAGGGGAGGGGGATACGCAGTATTTT. Translated: CASSPRLGEGDTQYF.

V usage is TRBV29-1 and J usage is TRBJ2-1; 16 positions agree with TRBD2. After removal of 8 bases from V and 7 bases from J, the junction contained 14 bases not matched to a gene. CDR3 length: 17 amino acids. Germline V gene data show CDR1 as SQVTM and CDR2 as ANQGSEA. The CDR3 region has the DNA TGCAGCATAGCCGGGACTAGCGGGAGGGCCCGCGGGAATGAGCAGTTCTTC. Translating it yields CSIAGTSGRARGNEQFF.

The chain carries TRBV7-3 and TRBJ2-5; D might be TRBD1 (6 bases). The CDR3 runs to 17 residues. Germline values: CDR1 SGHTA, CDR2 FQGTGA. The germline V and J ends were trimmed by 2 bases and 5 bases, with 21 bases remaining between them. CDR3 DNA sequence: TGTGCCAGCAGCTTACTTGCCGGAGTAGCTACAGGGGAGACCCAGTACTTC. Protein: CASSLLAGVATGETQYF.

The chain uses TRBV5-1 and TRBJ2-2, with TRBD1 identical over 8 bases. The CDR3 length is 15 residues. Germline trimming cut 4 bases from V and 4 bases from J; bases unmatched to any gene: 6. Germline CDR1 and CDR2: SGHRS and YFSETQ. Written as DNA, the CDR3 is TGCGCCAGCAGCCTTGGGACAGGAGGCACCGGGGAGCTGTTTTTT. Translating gives CASSLGTGGTGELFF.

This CDR3 reads CATEWTGGTSPLHF. CDR3 DNA: TGTGCCACCGAATGGACAGGGGGAACGTCACCCCTCCACTTT. The chain uses TRBV28 and TRBJ1-6; 10 bases agree with TRBD1. The V and J ends lost 10 bases and 10 bases, in that order; junction bases with no gene match: 10. This CDR3 spans 14 amino acids. In germline, CDR1 is MDHEN, CDR2 SYDVKM.

The rearrangement joins TRBV28 to TRBJ1-1; D is unresolved. CDR1 MDHEN and CDR2 SYDVKM come from the germline V gene. V lost 3 bases to trimming and J lost 7 bases, with 21 bases between them. CDR3 size: 16 residues. CDR3 DNA sequence: TGTGCCAGCAGTTTCGGTAGGGCGGGATCGAGGCGTGAAGCTTTCTTT. It encodes CASSFGRAGSRREAFF.

The J gene is TRBJ2-1, the V gene TRBV7-9; 11 positions match TRBD2. The CDR3 consists of 16 residues. J lost 14 bases, V lost 4 bases, and 16 bases had no gene match. Germline CDR1 SEHNR, CDR2 FQNEAQ (reference sequence). CDR3 loop: CASSSLLAGVSRGEFF. CDR3 nucleotides: TGTGCCAGCAGCTCATTACTAGCGGGAGTATCTAGGGGGGAGTTCTTC. Drawing the rest from reference TRBV7-9 and TRBJ2-1, the complete variable domain is DTGVSQNPRHKITKRGQNVTFRCDPISEHNRLYWYRQTLGQGPEFLTYFQNEAQLEKSRLLSDRFSAERPKGSFSTLEIQRTEQGDSAMYLCASSSLLAGVSRGEFFGPGTRLTVL.

The chain couples TRBV4-2 to TRBJ2-1; 12 bases line up with TRBD2. Germline V gene data show CDR1 as LGHNA and CDR2 as YNFKEQ. V gave up 1 base and J gave up 4 bases; unmatched junction bases: 8. The CDR3 has 18 residues. The CDR3 DNA sequence: TGTGCCAGCAGCCAAGTTGGGCAACTAGCGGGAGGATACAATGAGCAGTTCTTC. Protein product: CASSQVGQLAGGYNEQFF.

This chain links TRBV4-2 with TRBJ2-1; TRBD1 aligns across 9 bases. Germline V CDR1 and CDR2: LGHNA, YNFKEQ. The CDR3 has 15 residues. The V and J ends lost 2 bases and 9 bases, in that order; junction bases with no gene match: 8. Written as DNA, the CDR3 is TGTGCCAGCAGCCAATTGGGGGACAGGGTCAGTGAGCAGTTCTTC. Translating gives CASSQLGDRVSEQFF.

This clone came up once. Germline and junction disagree at one end, which may indicate a read error. This chain's CDR3 is CASSGTAHSDEKLFF. The CDR3 DNA sequence: TGTGCCAGCTCCGGGACAGCCCATTCTGATGAGAAACTGTTTTTT. This sequence joins TRBV3-1 (or the pseudogene TRBV3-2) and TRBJ1-4; 7 nucleotides line up with TRBD1. Germline values: CDR1 LGHDT, CDR2 YNNKEL (reference sequence). CDR3 length equals 15 residues.

V is TRBV28 and J is TRBJ1-6, with D tentatively TRBD1 (6 bases). The germline gives CDR1 MDHEN, CDR2 SYDVKM. Trimming cost V 8 bases and J 14 bases, with 22 bases left between them. CDR3 size: 14 residues. In nucleotides, the CDR3 is TGTGCCAGCCTTGAGGGGGGGACCCGGGGGGCCCTCCACTTT. Translating it yields CASLEGGTRGALHF.

This clone was counted a single time. The V call is TRBV7-9, the J call TRBJ1-4; D gene uncertain. The CDR3 covers 16 residues. Germline CDR1 SEHNR, CDR2 FQNEAQ (reference sequence). The V gene lost 0 bases and the J gene lost 7 bases, with 15 bases spanning the gap. The CDR3 DNA reads as TGTGCCAGCAGCTTAGCGCCCGGGAGCCGAGGTGAAAAACTGTTTTTT. Translation gives CASSLAPGSRGEKLFF.

V usage is TRBV15 and J usage is TRBJ1-6; 7 bases fit TRBD1. CDR3 length: 17 residues. Unmatched junction bases numbered 12, after V lost 1 base and J lost 9 bases. From germline, CDR1 is LNHNV and CDR2 YYDKDF (reference sequence). CDR3 loop: CATSRGRGRGNGSPLHF. CDR3 bases: TGTGCCACCAGCAGAGGAAGGGGGCGTGGTAATGGTTCACCCCTCCACTTT.

The J gene is TRBJ1-4, the V gene TRBV19; no definite D call. The germline CDR1 and CDR2 sequences are LNHDA and SQIVND (reference sequence). V lost 6 bases, J lost 3 bases, and 8 bases lay in between. The CDR3 totals 13 residues. The CDR3 region is CASRRQANEKLFF. In DNA form, the CDR3 reads TGTGCCAGTAGGAGACAAGCTAATGAAAAACTGTTTTTT.

The gene calls are TRBV18 and TRBJ2-1, with 10 nucleotides matching TRBD2. This CDR3 contains 14 residues. J lost 9 bases, V lost 2 bases, and 4 bases had no gene match. Looked up from germline, CDR1 is KGHSH and CDR2 is LQKENI. In DNA, the CDR3 is TGTGCCAGCTCACCAGGACTAGCGGACGGTGAGCAGTTCTTC. Translation gives CASSPGLADGEQFF.

V is TRBV7-9 and J is TRBJ2-3; D is perhaps TRBD2 (5 bases). Germline V lookup: CDR1 SEHNR, CDR2 FQNEAQ (reference sequence). V was clipped by 5 bases and J by 5 bases, with 17 bases between them. The CDR3 has 15 amino acids. The CDR3: CASSATRDGGDTQYF. CDR3 bases: TGTGCCAGCAGCGCAACTAGAGACGGCGGAGATACGCAGTATTTT.